This TCR beta chain originates from a study of OX40 agonist ivuxolimab in advanced cancers. Study-wide background: Ivuxolimab was delivered to patients intravenously every 2 weeks at doses spanning 0.01 to 10 mg/kg. Participants averaged roughly 60 years of age (range roughly 20 to 90) and were around 80% male. Findings and caveats of the study: Also showing low normalized T-cell clonal expansion were some of the nonresponders.

Any history of autoimmune disease or systemic immunosuppression disqualified patients. The assay was immunoSEQ multiplex PCR, and TCRdb's table has in-frame clones only and misses some. The repertoire holds about 63,000 clones, with roughly 73% as singletons. On this clone: The antigen is not known.

This clonotype was sampled from an adult with an advanced solid tumor such as melanoma, head and neck, liver or kidney cancer. The sample in question was CD4+ or CD8+ T cells sorted from blood, obtained in a trial of the OX40 agonist ivuxolimab.

CDR3 loop: CAISESLAGQETQYF. CDR3 nucleotide sequence: TGTGCCATCAGTGAGTCTCTAGCGGGACAAGAGACCCAGTACTTC. This chain uses TRBV10-3 with TRBJ2-5; TRBD2 agrees at 9 bases. Germline lookup yields CDR1 ENHRY and CDR2 SYGVKD. The CDR3 spans 15 residues. With 0 bases clipped from V and 2 bases from J, the junction kept 1 base outside the gene matches.